A selection of T cell receptor beta chains follows, all from one sample in a study of T cells after yellow fever vaccination. TCRdb reprocessed the 5' RACE reads via MiXCR and lists one record per CDR3 protein. The sample carries hundreds of thousands of distinct CDR3 sequences, about 3.5% recorded once. Specimen: PBMCs, collected on the day of the yellow fever booster vaccination. The receptors originated from a man in his late teens or twenties who received the YFV17D yellow fever vaccine. Both conserved end residues are part of each CDR3. The D gene is left open where the match is weak. The size entry gives once, few, many, or a class for an expanded clone.

V gene	D gene	J gene	clone size	CDR3 DNA	CDR3 protein
TRBV18	NA	TRBJ2-2	many	TGTGCCAGCTCAACAGCCACCGGGGAGCTGTTTTTT	CASSTATGELFF
TRBV20-1	NA	TRBJ1-2	many	TGCAGTGCCATCCTCCCTACGGGTTATGGCTACACCTTC	CSAILPTGYGYTF
TRBV5-1	NA	TRBJ2-4	many	TGCGCCAGCAGCTTGGGGACGCAAAACATTCAGTACTTC	CASSLGTQNIQYF
TRBV20-1	NA	TRBJ1-1	many	TGCAGTGCTAGAGATGGAAGGGAAATGAACACTGAAGCTTTCTTT	CSARDGREMNTEAFF
TRBV20-1	TRBD1	TRBJ1-3	many	TGCAGTGCAGGACAGGCATCTGGAAACACCATATATTTT	CSAGQASGNTIYF
TRBV12-3/TRBV12-4	TRBD1	TRBJ1-5	many	TGTGCCAGCAGTCAGGGACAGAGCAATCAGCCCCAGCATTTT	CASSQGQSNQPQHF
TRBV20-1	NA	TRBJ1-1	few	TGCAGTGCTACAGAAGGGGGTTACGGTGAAGCTTTCTTT	CSATEGGYGEAFF
TRBV29-1	TRBD2	TRBJ2-1	many	TGCAGCGTTGAAGAGGGGCGGGGGGATTACAATGAGCAGTTCTTC	CSVEEGRGDYNEQFF
TRBV5-6	NA	TRBJ2-2	few	TGTGCCAGCAGCTTGTTACCGAACACCGGGGAGCTGTTTTTT	CASSLLPNTGELFF
TRBV5-1	NA	TRBJ1-6	many	TGCGCCAGCAGCCTAGGGGATAATTCACCCCTCCACTTT	CASSLGDNSPLHF
TRBV15	TRBD2	TRBJ2-7	few	TGTGCCACCAGCAGAGATAGGACTAGTAGCTACGAGCAGTACTTC	CATSRDRTSSYEQYF